This T cell receptor beta chain was sequenced during a study of radiation and T cells in renal cell carcinoma. As for the study in general: Nephrectomy followed 15 Gy stereotactic body radiation by 4 weeks.

Comment on this clone: Its specificity is unknown.

General observations from the study: In blood, top tumor clones expanded by 2 weeks, shrinking by 4.

Sample time point: blood 2 weeks post-SBRT. Treatment of the sample: 15 Gy SBRT to primary tumor, nephrectomy 4 weeks later. Blood was sampled at baseline, 2 weeks and 4 weeks after SBRT. The tumor was a clear cell renal cell carcinoma. Clones were read by immunoSEQ multiplex PCR, and TCRdb kept only the in-frame ones, dropping some. The sample has roughly 130,000 clones; roughly four fifths are singletons. Specimen: blood, collected from a patient whose treatment included radiotherapy and nephrectomy. The source is a woman in her sixties or seventies with renal cell carcinoma.

CDR3 amino acids: CASSDRQGGGYTF. The CDR3 region has the DNA TGTGCCAGCAGTGACCGCCAGGGAGGAGGCTACACCTTC. The rearrangement uses TRBV6-1 and TRBJ1-2, with D perhaps TRBD1 (5 bases). With 3 bases removed from V and 8 bases from J, the gap between germline ends came to 13 bases. Germline V gives CDR1 MNHNS, CDR2 SASEGT. The CDR3 runs 13 residues.